The 17 T cell receptor beta chains below all came from one sample that was sequenced in a study of T-cell reconstitution after alpha-beta-depleted transplantation in children. For TCRbeta, the library was prepared with unique molecular identifiers. TCRdb analysed the PCR reads with MiXCR anew, one entry per CDR3 protein. The sample consists of some 350,000 distinct CDR3 sequences, about a sixth of them appearing once. Sequencing used PBMCs, mostly from graft donor cells, obtained 360 days after TCRalphabeta/CD19-depleted stem cell transplant. The receptors originated from a male patient aged 2 to 9 who had a stem cell transplant for acute lymphoblastic leukemia, so the T cells may come from the graft donor.

The genes are TRBV4-3 and TRBJ2-2, with D perhaps assigned TRBD1 or TRBD2 (6 bases each). CDR1 and CDR2 (germline): LGHNA, YSLEER. The length of the CDR3 is 17 residues. V was clipped by 0 bases and J by 7 bases, with 18 bases between them. CDR3 loop: CASSQDRPGAGGGELFF. In nucleotides, the CDR3 is TGCGCCAGCAGCCAAGATAGGCCGGGGGCAGGTGGCGGGGAGCTGTTTTTT.

This clonotype came up many times. The CDR3 nucleotides are TGTGCCAGCAGTTTACTTCAGGGGGGCTCTGGAAACACCATATATTTT. This codes for CASSLLQGGSGNTIYF. This sequence joins TRBV28 and TRBJ1-3, with TRBD1 matching over 7 bases. The CDR3 sequence is 16 residues long. In germline, CDR1 is MDHEN, CDR2 SYDVKM. J gave up 0 bases and V 2 bases, and 4 bases lay outside the gene matches. The complete variable domain, with remaining parts taken from reference TRBV28 and TRBJ1-3, reads DVKVTQSSRYLVKRTGEKVFLECVQDMDHENMFWYRQDPGLGLRLIYFSYDVKMKEKGDIPEGYSVSREKKERFSLILESASTNQTSMYLCASSLLQGGSGNTIYFGEGSWLTVV.

The genes are TRBV7-8 and TRBJ1-1; maybe TRBD1 (6 bases). Trimming shortened V by 1 base and J by 0 bases, and 9 bases separated the two germline ends. The CDR3 covers 15 residues. The germline V gene encodes CDR1 SGHVS and CDR2 FQNEAQ. CDR3 sequence: CASSLVRDMNTEAFF. The CDR3 nucleotides read TGTGCCAGCAGCTTAGTCCGGGACATGAACACTGAAGCTTTCTTT.

This clonotype was counted only a few times. The J gene is TRBJ2-6, the V gene TRBV14, with a possible D match to TRBD1 (6 bases). V was pared by 2 bases and J by 3 bases, with 11 bases between. Looked up from germline, CDR1 is SGHDN and CDR2 is FVKESK. This CDR3 comprises 16 residues. CDR3 nucleotides: TGTGCCAGCAGCCAACCAGGGGCGCATGGGGCCAACGTCCTGACTTTC. This encodes CASSQPGAHGANVLTF.

This clonotype was detected only once. The CDR3 sequence: CASSEGQGVTEAFF. CDR3 DNA: TGTGCCAGCAGTGAGGGACAGGGAGTCACTGAAGCTTTCTTT. The rearrangement uses TRBV2 and TRBJ1-1; 9 bases agree with TRBD1. With 3 bases clipped from V and 4 bases from J, the junction kept 3 bases outside the gene matches. CDR1 is SNHLY and CDR2 is FYNNEI in the germline V gene. CDR3 length: 14 residues.

This clonotype has more than one count but fewer than ten. J is TRBJ2-3 and V is TRBV6-5; 7 bases are shared with TRBD2. This CDR3 spans 15 amino acids. V was clipped by 2 bases and J by 2 bases; unmatched bases: 4. The germline V gene has CDR1 MNHEY and CDR2 SVGAGI. CDR3 sequence: CASSYGAGVTDTQYF. CDR3 sequence (DNA): TGTGCCAGCAGTTACGGGGCGGGAGTCACAGATACGCAGTATTTT.

This chain links TRBV24-1 with TRBJ2-1; D possibly corresponds to TRBD2 (6 bases). This CDR3 region has 14 residues. Germline values: CDR1 KGHDR, CDR2 SFDVKD. V lost 5 bases and J lost 4, with 11 bases in between. The CDR3 DNA sequence: TGTGCCACCAGTGGACGGGAGCCTTACAATGAGCAGTTCTTC. Amino acid sequence: CATSGREPYNEQFF.

This chain connects TRBV30 to TRBJ2-1, with 9 positions matching TRBD2. V gave up 5 bases and J gave up 8 bases; unmatched junction bases: 7. The V gene's germline CDR1 is GTSNPN and CDR2 SVGIG (reference sequence). This CDR3 spans 13 amino acids. The CDR3 sequence is CAWCGTSCYEQFF. The DNA for the CDR3 is TGTGCCTGGTGCGGGACTAGCTGCTATGAGCAGTTCTTC.

J is TRBJ2-2 and V is TRBV19; D is undetermined. Trimming cost V 10 bases and J 6 bases, with 15 bases left between them. Germline values: CDR1 LNHDA, CDR2 SQIVND (reference sequence). This CDR3 is built from 13 residues. This CDR3 reads CATQALGSGELFF. The CDR3 nucleotides are TGTGCCACCCAAGCACTGGGGTCCGGGGAGCTGTTTTTT. Looking up the rest from reference TRBV19 and TRBJ2-2 gives the full variable domain: DGGITQSPKYLFRKEGQNVTLSCEQNLNHDAMYWYRQDPGQGLRLIYYSQIVNDFQKGDIAEGYSVSREKKESFPLTVTSAQKNPTAFYLCATQALGSGELFFGEGSRLTVL.

V and J are TRBV7-8 and TRBJ1-5, with a weak D call TRBD1 (5 bases). V was trimmed by 4 bases and J by 0 bases, leaving 7 bases between them. Germline values: CDR1 SGHVS, CDR2 FQNEAQ. This CDR3 comprises 14 residues. This CDR3 is CASSSQDSNQPQHF. For the CDR3, the DNA is TGTGCCAGCAGCTCACAGGATAGCAATCAGCCCCAGCATTTT.

This sequence joins TRBV6-2 or TRBV6-3 and TRBJ2-7, with TRBD2 as a possible D gene (5 bases). The V end was cut by 9 bases, the J end by 3 bases, with 18 bases between. Per germline, CDR1 MNHEY and CDR2 SVGEGT. The CDR3 covers 14 residues. The DNA for the CDR3 is TGTGCCAGTAAAGAGAGCCGTGGGAGCTACGAGCAGTACTTC. It specifies CASKESRGSYEQYF.

The J gene is TRBJ2-1, the V gene TRBV5-1; a possible D gene is TRBD2 (5 bases). Germline V CDR1 and CDR2: SGHRS, YFSETQ. The CDR3 loop spans 16 amino acids. Trimming left V 3 bases short and J 5 bases short, with 18 bases between. DNA of the CDR3: TGCGCCAGCAGCTCTCCCGGGCGGGCGGTTAACAATGAGCAGTTCTTC. Protein: CASSSPGRAVNNEQFF.

This chain uses TRBV29-1 with TRBJ2-3; D gene unclear. The CDR3 spans 13 residues. Trimming stripped 3 bases from V and 4 bases from J, with 11 bases between. Germline values: CDR1 SQVTM, CDR2 ANQGSEA. The CDR3 spells CSVDGLDSDTQYF. CDR3 coding DNA: TGCAGCGTTGATGGGCTAGACTCAGATACGCAGTATTTT.

V is TRBV28 and J is TRBJ2-4; D may correspond to TRBD1 or TRBD2 (5 bases each). Trimming pared 1 base from V and 8 bases from J, leaving 18 bases between. CDR1 is MDHEN, CDR2 SYDVKM, per germline. CDR3 length equals 16 residues. CDR3 amino acids: CASSLFRDPRRYIQYF. CDR3 DNA: TGTGCCAGCAGTTTATTCCGGGACCCCCGAAGGTACATTCAGTACTTC.

This clonotype was recorded at least ten times. V is TRBV25-1 and J is TRBJ2-2, with TRBD1 identical over 8 bases. V trimming: 4 bases; J trimming: 1 base; junction bases outside the gene matches: 11. This CDR3 is 18 amino acids long. Germline V gene lookup returns CDR1 MGHDK and CDR2 SYGVNS. The CDR3 bases are TGTGCCAGCAGTGGATCACCGGGACAGGCATTGAACACCGGGGAGCTGTTTTTT. It yields the protein CASSGSPGQALNTGELFF.

This clonotype was counted many times. The chain carries TRBV3-1 and TRBJ2-2; 7 bases agree with TRBD2. Germline V gene lookup returns CDR1 LGHDT and CDR2 YNNKEL (reference sequence). Trimming cost V 1 base and J 4 bases; bases outside gene matches: 3. The CDR3 contains 15 residues. CDR3 coding DNA: TGTGCCAGCAGCCAAGGGACTAGACTCACCGGGGAGCTGTTTTTT. This codes for CASSQGTRLTGELFF.

This clonotype was seen at least ten times. The V gene is TRBV7-6, the J gene TRBJ2-5, with D perhaps matching TRBD1 (6 bases). With 1 base removed from V and 1 base from J, the gap between germline ends came to 10 bases. Per germline, CDR1 SGHVS and CDR2 FNYEAQ. CDR3 length: 15 amino acids. Here the CDR3 DNA reads TGTGCCAGCAGCTTAGTGACAGGTGGCCAAGAGACCCAGTACTTC. Translation: CASSLVTGGQETQYF.